The T cell receptor beta chain described here comes from a study of neurological immune-mediated disorders. Overall study: Multiple sclerosis patients numbering approximately 34 comprised roughly 31 relapsing-remitting and 3 secondary progressive patients.

Ten or more counts support this clonotype. The target antigen is unknown. A single record per CDR3 protein comes from TCRdb applying MiXCR to the 5' RACE reads. The repertoire includes 55,000 to 70,000 distinct CDR3 sequences, around 5.1% of them detected once, and 5.6% sits in the top ten. Whole-study results and caveats: Among 34 multiple sclerosis patients, 18 had repertoires that phylogenetic grouping placed in one related-CDR3 cluster, a possible signature.

The sample taken for sequencing was PBMCs. The TCR was taken from a human donor with multiple sclerosis. The donor label of this sample is uncertain.

CDR3 amino acids: CASRSRGVGRNEQFF. As DNA, the CDR3 is TGTGCCAGCAGGTCTAGGGGGGTAGGACGCAATGAGCAGTTCTTC. The rearrangement links TRBV6-5 to TRBJ2-1, with D perhaps given as TRBD1 or TRBD2 (6 bases each). V lost 6 bases, J lost 6 bases, and 18 bases lay in between. The germline V gene has CDR1 MNHEY and CDR2 SVGAGI. The CDR3 spans 15 residues.